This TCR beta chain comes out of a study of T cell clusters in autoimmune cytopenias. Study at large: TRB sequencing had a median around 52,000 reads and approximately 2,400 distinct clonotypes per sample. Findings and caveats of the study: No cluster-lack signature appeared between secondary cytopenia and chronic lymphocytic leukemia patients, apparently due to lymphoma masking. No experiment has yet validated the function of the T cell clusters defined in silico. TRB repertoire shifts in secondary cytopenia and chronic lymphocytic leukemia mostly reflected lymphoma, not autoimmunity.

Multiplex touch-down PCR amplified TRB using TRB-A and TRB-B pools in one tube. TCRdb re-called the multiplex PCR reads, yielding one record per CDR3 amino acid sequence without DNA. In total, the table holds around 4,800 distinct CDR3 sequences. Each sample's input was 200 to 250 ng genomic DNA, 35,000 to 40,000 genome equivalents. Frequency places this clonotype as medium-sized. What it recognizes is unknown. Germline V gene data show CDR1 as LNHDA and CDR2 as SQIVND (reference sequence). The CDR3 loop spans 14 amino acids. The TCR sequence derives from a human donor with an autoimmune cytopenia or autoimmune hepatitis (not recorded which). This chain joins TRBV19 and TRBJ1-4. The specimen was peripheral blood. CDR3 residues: CASSGGRTNEKLFF. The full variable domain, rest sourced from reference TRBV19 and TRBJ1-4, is DGGITQSPKYLFRKEGQNVTLSCEQNLNHDAMYWYRQDPGQGLRLIYYSQIVNDFQKGDIAEGYSVSREKKESFPLTVTSAQKNPTAFYLCASSGGRTNEKLFFGSGTQLSVL.